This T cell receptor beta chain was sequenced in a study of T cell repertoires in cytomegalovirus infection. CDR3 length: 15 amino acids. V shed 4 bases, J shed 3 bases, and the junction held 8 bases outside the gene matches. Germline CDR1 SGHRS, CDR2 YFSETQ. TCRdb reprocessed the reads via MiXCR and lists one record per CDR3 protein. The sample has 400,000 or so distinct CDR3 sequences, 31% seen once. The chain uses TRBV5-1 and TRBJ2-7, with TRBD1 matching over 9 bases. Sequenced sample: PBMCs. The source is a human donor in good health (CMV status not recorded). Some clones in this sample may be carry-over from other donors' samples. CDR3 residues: CASSHPGQGVYEQYF. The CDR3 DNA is TGCGCCAGCAGCCATCCGGGACAGGGTGTCTACGAGCAGTACTTC.